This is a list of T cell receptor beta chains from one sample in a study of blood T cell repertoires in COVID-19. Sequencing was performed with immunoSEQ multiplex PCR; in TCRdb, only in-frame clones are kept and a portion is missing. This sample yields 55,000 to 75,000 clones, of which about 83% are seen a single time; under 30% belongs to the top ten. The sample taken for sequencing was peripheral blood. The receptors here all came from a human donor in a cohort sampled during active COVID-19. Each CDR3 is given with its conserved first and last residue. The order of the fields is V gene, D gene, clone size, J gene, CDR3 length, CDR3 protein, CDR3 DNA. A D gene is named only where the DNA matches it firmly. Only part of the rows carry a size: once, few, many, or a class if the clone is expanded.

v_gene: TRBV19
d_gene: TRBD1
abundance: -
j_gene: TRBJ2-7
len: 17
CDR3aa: CASSTSFGTVSIYEQYF
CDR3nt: TGTGCCAGTAGTACCTCCTTTGGGACAGTTTCAATTTACGAGCAGTACTTC

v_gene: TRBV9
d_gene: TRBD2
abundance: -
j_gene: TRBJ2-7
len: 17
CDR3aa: CASSAGGTSGVTNEQYF
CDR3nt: TGTGCCAGCAGCGCGGGAGGGACTAGCGGGGTGACGAACGAGCAGTACTTC

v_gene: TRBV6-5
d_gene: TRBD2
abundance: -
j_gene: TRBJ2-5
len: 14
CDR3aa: CASRTSGGEETQYF
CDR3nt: TGTGCCAGCAGGACTAGCGGGGGAGAAGAGACCCAGTACTTC

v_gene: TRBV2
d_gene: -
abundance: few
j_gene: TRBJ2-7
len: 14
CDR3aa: CASSVGSGGGEQYF
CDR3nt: TGTGCCAGCAGTGTGGGTAGCGGAGGTGGGGAGCAGTACTTC

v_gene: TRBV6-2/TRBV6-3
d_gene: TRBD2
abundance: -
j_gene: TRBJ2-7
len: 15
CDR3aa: CASSYSKREGWEQYF
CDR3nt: TGTGCCAGCAGTTACTCGAAGCGGGAGGGTTGGGAGCAGTACTTC

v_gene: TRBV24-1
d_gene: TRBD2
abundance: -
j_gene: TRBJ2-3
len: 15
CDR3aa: CATSDPAGGADTQYF
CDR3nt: TGTGCCACCAGTGACCCAGCGGGGGGGGCAGATACGCAGTATTTT

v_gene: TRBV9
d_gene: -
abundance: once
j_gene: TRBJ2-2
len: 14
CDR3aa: CASSVDSGTGELFF
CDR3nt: TGTGCCAGCAGCGTAGACTCCGGCACCGGGGAGCTGTTTTTT

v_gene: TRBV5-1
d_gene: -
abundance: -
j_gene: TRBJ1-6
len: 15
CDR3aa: CASSLGNAGNSPLHF
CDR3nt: TGCGCCAGCAGCTTGGGGAATGCAGGGAATTCACCCCTCCACTTT

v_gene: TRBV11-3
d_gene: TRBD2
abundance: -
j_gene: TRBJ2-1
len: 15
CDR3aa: CASSLEGLAGGEQFF
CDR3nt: TGTGCCAGCAGCCTAGAGGGACTAGCGGGTGGTGAGCAGTTCTTC

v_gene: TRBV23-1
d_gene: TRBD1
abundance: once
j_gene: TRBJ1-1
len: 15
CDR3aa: CASSPRTGGGTEAFF
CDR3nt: TGCGCCAGCAGTCCCAGGACAGGGGGCGGCACTGAAGCTTTCTTT

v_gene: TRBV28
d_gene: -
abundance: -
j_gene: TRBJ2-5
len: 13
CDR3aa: CASSEIHQETQYF
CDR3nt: TGTGCCAGCAGTGAGATCCACCAAGAGACCCAGTACTTC

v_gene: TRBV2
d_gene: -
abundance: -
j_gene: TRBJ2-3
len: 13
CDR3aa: CASSGQNTDTQYF
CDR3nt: TGTGCCAGCAGTGGACAGAACACAGATACGCAGTATTTT

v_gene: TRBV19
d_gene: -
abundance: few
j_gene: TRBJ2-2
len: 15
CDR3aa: CASSGGTANTGELFF
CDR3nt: TGTGCCAGTAGCGGCGGGACAGCGAACACCGGGGAGCTGTTTTTT

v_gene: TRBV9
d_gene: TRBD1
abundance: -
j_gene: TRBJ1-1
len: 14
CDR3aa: CASSASNGQGEAFF
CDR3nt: TGTGCCAGCAGCGCCTCTAACGGACAGGGAGAAGCTTTCTTT

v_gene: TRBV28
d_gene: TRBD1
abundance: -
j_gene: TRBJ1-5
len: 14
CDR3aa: CASSETGAGQPQHF
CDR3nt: TGTGCCAGCAGTGAGACAGGGGCGGGTCAGCCCCAGCATTTT

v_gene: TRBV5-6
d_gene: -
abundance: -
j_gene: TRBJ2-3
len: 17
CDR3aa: CASSLFLSPGLTDTQYF
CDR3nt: TGTGCCAGCAGCTTGTTTCTCTCGCCAGGGCTCACAGATACGCAGTATTTT

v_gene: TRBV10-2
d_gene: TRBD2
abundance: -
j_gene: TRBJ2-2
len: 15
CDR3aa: CASRTSGGKTGELFF
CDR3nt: TGCGCCAGCAGGACTAGCGGGGGGAAGACCGGGGAGCTGTTTTTT

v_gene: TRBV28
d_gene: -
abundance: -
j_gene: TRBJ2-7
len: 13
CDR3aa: CASSLSSYYEQYF
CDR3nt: TGTGCCAGCAGTCTATCCTCCTACTACGAGCAGTACTTC

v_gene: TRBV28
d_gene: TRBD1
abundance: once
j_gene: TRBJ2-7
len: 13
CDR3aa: CASSRDRVSQQYF
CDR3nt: TGTGCCAGCAGTAGGGACAGGGTTTCCCAGCAGTACTTC

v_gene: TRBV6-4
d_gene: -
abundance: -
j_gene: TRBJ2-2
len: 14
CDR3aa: CASRRVANTGELFF
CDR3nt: TGTGCCAGCCGGAGGGTCGCGAACACCGGGGAGCTGTTTTTT

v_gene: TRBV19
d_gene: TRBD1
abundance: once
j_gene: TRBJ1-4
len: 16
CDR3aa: CASSIGRTGAVEKLFF
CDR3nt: TGTGCCAGTAGTATCGGACGGACAGGGGCCGTCGAGAAACTGTTTTTT

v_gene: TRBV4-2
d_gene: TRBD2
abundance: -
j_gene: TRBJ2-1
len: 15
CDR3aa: CASSPRLAGDNEQFF
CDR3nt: TGTGCCAGCAGCCCCCGACTAGCGGGGGACAATGAGCAGTTCTTC